This T cell receptor beta chain was obtained from a study of shared clonotypes between healthy human individuals. Data came from immunoSEQ multiplex PCR; TCRdb stores just in-frame clones and leaves some out. The sample lists some 2.1 million clones; over 85% were seen once. The CDR3 is made up of 15 amino acids. The germline CDR1 and CDR2 sequences are SGHTA and FQGTGA. Trimming shortened V by 6 bases and J by 3 bases, and 15 bases separated the two germline ends. Terminally differentiated effector memory CD45RA+ cells were excluded from the naive CD8 cells, which were CD45RO-negative and positively selected for CCR7.

This chain links TRBV7-3 with TRBJ2-1; the D gene could be TRBD1 or TRBD2 (6 bases each). Sequenced: naive CD8+ T cells from PBMCs. The source of this sequence is a man aged 18 to 35 in good health. Some clones in this sample may be carry-over from other donors' samples. The CDR3 loop is CASSLDGGGYNEQFF. In DNA, the CDR3 is TGTGCCAGCAGTTTAGACGGAGGGGGCTACAATGAGCAGTTCTTC.